These 30 T cell receptor beta chains originate from one sample sequenced in a study of blood T cell repertoires in COVID-19. Some clones are missing from TCRdb's copy, which holds only in-frame ones; the method was immunoSEQ multiplex PCR. The sample yields roughly 100,000 clones, 88% seen once. The specimen sequenced was peripheral blood. The receptor source for this set is a human donor in a cohort sampled during active COVID-19.

V gene TRBV30 combines with J gene TRBJ1-4; 9 bases are a match to TRBD1. Germline V gene data show CDR1 as GTSNPN and CDR2 as SVGIG (reference sequence). V was clipped by 6 bases and J by 7 bases; unmatched bases: 9. The CDR3 is made up of 14 amino acids. The CDR3 reads CACSYTGGVEKLFF. The CDR3 DNA reads as TGTGCCTGTTCGTATACAGGGGGCGTTGAAAAACTGTTTTTT.

This chain joins TRBV6-2 or TRBV6-3 and TRBJ1-6, with 11 bases fitting TRBD1. CDR3 size: 15 residues. The germline V gene encodes CDR1 MNHEY and CDR2 SVGEGT. The ends lost 5 bases at V and 6 bases at J; junction bases unmatched: 3. The CDR3 nucleotides are TGTGCCAGCAGTCTGGACAGGGGGCGTAATTCACCCCTCCACTTT. This gives the protein CASSLDRGRNSPLHF.

This clone was recorded only once. The chain has TRBV18 and TRBJ1-5; 9 bases are shared with TRBD1. J lost 4 bases, V lost 4 bases, and 8 bases had no gene match. This CDR3 has 16 amino acids. Germline CDR1 is KGHSH and CDR2 is LQKENI. The CDR3, as DNA: TGTGCCAGCTCACGGACCCCGGGACAGGGAAATCAGCCCCAGCATTTT. This codes for CASSRTPGQGNQPQHF.

The chain employs TRBV11-2 and TRBJ1-1; 7 bases match TRBD1. The length of the CDR3 is 15 residues. The germline gives CDR1 SGHAT, CDR2 FQNNGV. Unmatched junction bases numbered 3, after V lost 1 base and J lost 1 base. The CDR3 is CASSLVAGGNTEAFF. The CDR3 DNA reads as TGTGCCAGCAGCTTAGTGGCAGGGGGGAACACTGAAGCTTTCTTT.

This rearrangement joins TRBV3-1 (or the pseudogene TRBV3-2) to TRBJ2-5, with TRBD2 matching 11 bases. Germline trimming cut 1 base from V and 9 bases from J; bases unmatched to any gene: 7. The CDR3 is made up of 15 amino acids. From germline, CDR1 is LGHDT and CDR2 YNNKEL (reference sequence). CDR3 nucleotides: TGTGCCAGCAGCCAAGCGGGGACTAGCGGATCGGCCCAGTACTTC. It specifies CASSQAGTSGSAQYF.

As DNA, the CDR3 is TGTGCCAGCACCCCAGTGTGGGGACAGGGGTACAATGAGCAGTTCTTC. It codes for CASTPVWGQGYNEQFF. This chain connects TRBV28 to TRBJ2-1, with 10 bases matching TRBD1. The CDR3 length is 16 residues. Unmatched junction bases numbered 10, after V lost 7 bases and J lost 4 bases. Germline lookup yields CDR1 MDHEN and CDR2 SYDVKM. The full variable domain, rest sourced from reference TRBV28 and TRBJ2-1, is DVKVTQSSRYLVKRTGEKVFLECVQDMDHENMFWYRQDPGLGLRLIYFSYDVKMKEKGDIPEGYSVSREKKERFSLILESASTNQTSMYLCASTPVWGQGYNEQFFGPGTRLTVL.

The DNA for the CDR3 is TGTGCCAGCAGCTTAGATCGAGGGAGCAGGCCATCCGGCGGCTATGGCTACACCTTC. This codes for CASSLDRGSRPSGGYGYTF. The chain links TRBV11-2 to TRBJ1-2; D is ambiguous. V lost 0 bases and J 4 bases, leaving 24 bases between the germline ends. The CDR3 contains 19 residues. Germline CDR1 is SGHAT and CDR2 is FQNNGV. Looking up the rest from reference TRBV11-2 and TRBJ1-2 gives the full variable domain: EAGVAQSPRYKIIEKRQSVAFWCNPISGHATLYWYQQILGQGPKLLIQFQNNGVVDDSQLPKDRFSAERLKGVDSTLKIQPAKLEDSAVYLCASSLDRGSRPSGGYGYTFGSGTRLTVV.

This clone was detected once. The gene calls are TRBV5-1 and TRBJ1-2; TRBD1 aligns across 7 bases. Trimming at V came to 3 bases and at J to 4 bases, leaving 3 bases not matched to a gene. Germline V gene lookup returns CDR1 SGHRS and CDR2 YFSETQ. The CDR3 is 13 amino acids. DNA for the CDR3: TGCGCCAGCAGCTCCCGGACAGGCTATGGCTACACCTTC. Translated: CASSSRTGYGYTF.

V usage is TRBV6-5 and J usage is TRBJ1-4, with 9 bases fitting TRBD1. The V gene's germline CDR1 is MNHEY and CDR2 SVGAGI. J gave up 8 bases and V 6 bases, and 7 bases lay outside the gene matches. There are 14 residues in the CDR3. CDR3 DNA sequence: TGTGCCAGCAGAACGACAGGGGGTTGGGAAAAACTGTTTTTT. Protein: CASRTTGGWEKLFF.

This clone has a single count. CDR3 DNA sequence: TGCGCCAGCATCCCGGCGGGGGGCATGAACACTGAAGCTTTCTTT. This translates into CASIPAGGMNTEAFF. This chain uses TRBV5-1 with TRBJ1-1; a weak D match, TRBD1 (6 bases). V shed 6 bases and J shed 0 bases, with 15 bases lying between them. The length of the CDR3 is 15 residues. Germline CDR1 and CDR2: SGHRS and YFSETQ.

This chain uses TRBV30 with TRBJ1-5; 12 positions match TRBD1. Germline CDR1 GTSNPN, CDR2 SVGIG (reference sequence). After removal of 2 bases from V and 2 bases from J, the junction contained 13 bases not matched to a gene. The CDR3 length is 19 residues. The CDR3 nucleotides are TGTGCCTGGAGTCCCTCCGGGACAGGGGGCAGAATAGGCAATCAGCCCCAGCATTTT. Protein product: CAWSPSGTGGRIGNQPQHF.

This rearrangement joins TRBV7-2 to TRBJ2-5, with 11 positions matching TRBD2. Germline trimming cut 3 bases from V and 5 bases from J; bases unmatched to any gene: 17. The germline gives CDR1 SGHTA, CDR2 FQGNSA. This CDR3 is 19 amino acids long. CDR3 sequence reads: CASSFVIAGGPSREETQYF. CDR3 sequence (DNA): TGTGCCAGCAGCTTCGTAATAGCGGGAGGGCCCTCTCGCGAGGAGACCCAGTACTTC.

Only a few counts were recorded for this clone. The J gene is TRBJ2-2, the V gene TRBV27; no clear D. CDR1 is MNHEY and CDR2 is SMNVEV in the germline V gene (reference sequence). The CDR3 runs 16 residues. The ends were cut back, 7 bases at V and 1 base at J, with 16 bases in the middle. This chain's CDR3 is CASTRKKSGNTGELFF. CDR3 bases: TGTGCCAGCACCCGAAAGAAATCAGGGAACACCGGGGAGCTGTTTTTT.

The V gene is TRBV2, the J gene TRBJ1-1; D gene unclear. Germline lookup yields CDR1 SNHLY and CDR2 FYNNEI. This CDR3 is 11 amino acids long. V was pared by 4 bases and J by 7 bases, with 7 bases between. As DNA, the CDR3 is TGTGCCAGCAGTGCCCTTCTTGAAGCTTTCTTT. Translation: CASSALLEAFF.

The V gene is TRBV28, the J gene TRBJ2-2, with a possible D match to TRBD1 (5 bases). The CDR3 is made up of 14 amino acids. The germline V and J ends were trimmed by 3 bases and 6 bases, with 11 bases remaining between them. Germline lookup yields CDR1 MDHEN and CDR2 SYDVKM. The CDR3: CASSFPGASGELFF. In nucleotides, the CDR3 is TGTGCCAGCAGTTTCCCTGGGGCGTCCGGGGAGCTGTTTTTT.

The chain couples TRBV28 to TRBJ1-2, with D perhaps matching TRBD1 (6 bases). The CDR3 runs 12 residues. The germline V gene encodes CDR1 MDHEN and CDR2 SYDVKM. V was trimmed by 8 bases and J by 7 bases, leaving 14 bases between them. CDR3 loop: CASLRDISGYTF. The CDR3, as DNA: TGTGCCAGCCTTCGGGACATTTCTGGCTACACCTTC.

As regards this clone: The sample has other DNA sequences that encode this CDR3 too. This chain links TRBV6-5 with TRBJ2-1; TRBD2 aligns across 8 bases. The CDR3 loop spans 14 amino acids. The germline V gene encodes CDR1 MNHEY and CDR2 SVGAGI. J was trimmed by 8 bases and V by 0 bases; bases with no gene match: 3. In nucleotides, the CDR3 is TGTGCCAGCAGTTACTCGAGCGGGGGCGATGAGCAGTTCTTC. Encoded protein: CASSYSSGGDEQFF.

The chain links TRBV12-3 or TRBV12-4 to TRBJ1-1; D uncertain. Trimming took off 8 bases at V and 4 bases at J, with 14 bases between the two ends. The CDR3 consists of 13 residues. As DNA, the CDR3 is TGTGCCAGCTCAAATACAGAAGCCACTGAAGCTTTCTTT. Translation: CASSNTEATEAFF.

V gene TRBV29-1 combines with J gene TRBJ2-7, with TRBD2 identical over 13 bases. The length of the CDR3 is 17 residues. Germline V lookup: CDR1 SQVTM, CDR2 ANQGSEA. Germline trimming cut 4 bases from V and 6 bases from J; bases unmatched to any gene: 15. CDR3 amino acids: CSVAGTSGTKALREQYF. The CDR3, as DNA: TGCAGCGTTGCCGGGACTAGCGGGACAAAGGCCCTACGCGAGCAGTACTTC.

Here the CDR3 reads CASSPSGQGNQPQHF. DNA for the CDR3: TGCGCCAGCAGCCCGTCGGGACAGGGCAATCAGCCCCAGCATTTT. The V call is TRBV10-2, the J call TRBJ1-5, with 8 bases lining up with TRBD1. The germline V gene has CDR1 WSHSY and CDR2 SAAADI. The CDR3 is 15 residues long. Trimming removed 6 bases from V and 2 bases from J; junction bases left unmatched: 6.

CDR3 in DNA: TGCGCCAGCAGCACGGGAGCCGGCTACAATGAGCAGTTCTTC. Its translation is CASSTGAGYNEQFF. This chain links TRBV5-1 with TRBJ2-1; perhaps TRBD2 as D (6 bases). V lost 4 bases and J 3 bases, leaving 11 bases between the germline ends. Germline values: CDR1 SGHRS, CDR2 YFSETQ. The CDR3 contains 14 residues.

CDR3: CASSEQADYGNEQFF. DNA of the CDR3: TGTGCCAGCAGTGAGCAAGCGGACTATGGGAATGAGCAGTTCTTC. The chain employs TRBV27 and TRBJ2-1, with D possibly matching TRBD2 (6 bases). The germline gives CDR1 MNHEY, CDR2 SMNVEV (reference sequence). V was shortened by 5 bases and J by 7 bases, with 18 bases between the two germline ends. The CDR3 is 15 amino acids.

This clone was detected once. This chain connects TRBV19 to TRBJ1-2; 12 bases are shared with TRBD1. This CDR3 is built from 17 residues. The germline CDR1 and CDR2 sequences are LNHDA and SQIVND (reference sequence). Trimming at V came to 7 bases and at J to 5 bases, leaving 14 bases not matched to a gene. Written as DNA, the CDR3 is TGTGCCAGTAACGGAGGGACAGGGGGCGAGTTGGAATATGGCTACACCTTC. The encoded protein is CASNGGTGGELEYGYTF.

This clone occurred a few times. This chain uses TRBV7-9 with TRBJ1-2, with 7 bases fitting TRBD1. The CDR3 consists of 14 residues. Germline trimming cut 5 bases from V and 4 bases from J; bases unmatched to any gene: 7. Germline V CDR1 and CDR2: SEHNR, FQNEAQ (reference sequence). The CDR3 reads CASSRRDSIYGYTF. In DNA form, the CDR3 reads TGTGCCAGCAGCCGCAGGGACAGCATCTATGGCTACACCTTC.

The CDR3 protein is CASSPGSDKYEQFF. The DNA of the CDR3 is TGTGCCAGTAGTCCTGGGTCAGACAAGTATGAGCAGTTCTTC. J is TRBJ2-1 and V is TRBV19; D is unresolved. Germline CDR1 and CDR2: LNHDA and SQIVND (reference sequence). There are 14 residues in the CDR3. Trimming shortened V by 5 bases and J by 8 bases, and 16 bases separated the two germline ends.

The count of this clone is one. The chain carries TRBV14 and TRBJ1-2; D is undetermined. V shed 2 bases and J shed 13 bases, with 14 bases lying between them. Germline lookup yields CDR1 SGHDN and CDR2 FVKESK. The CDR3 covers 12 residues. In nucleotides, the CDR3 is TGTGCCAGCAGCCAACGAATCGGCAGGCGCACCTTC. This gives the protein CASSQRIGRRTF.

In this sample, this clone is medium-sized. This chain joins TRBV5-5 and TRBJ1-4; no clear D gene. CDR1 and CDR2 (germline): SGHKS, YYEKEE (reference sequence). There are 16 residues in the CDR3. The ends were cut back, 5 bases at V and 0 bases at J, with 14 bases in the middle. CDR3 nucleotide sequence: TGTGCCAGCAGATCAAACTCCGGGACAACTAATGAAAAACTGTTTTTT. Translation: CASRSNSGTTNEKLFF.

In this sample, this clone turned up once. The rearrangement uses TRBV5-1 and TRBJ1-1, with 7 bases fitting TRBD1. The CDR3 is 14 residues long. In germline, CDR1 is SGHRS, CDR2 YFSETQ. V shed 0 bases, J shed 2 bases, and the junction held 1 base outside the gene matches. The chain's CDR3 is CASSLVGGNTEAFF. CDR3 nucleotides: TGCGCCAGCAGCTTGGTAGGGGGCAACACTGAAGCTTTCTTT.

Note on this clone: Its ends do not fully match the called genes, so a read error is possible. The CDR3 spells CASTDLRAYEQYF. Written as DNA, the CDR3 is TGTGCCAGCACTGACCTTCGGGCCTACGAGCAGTACTTC. The chain combines TRBV6-4 with TRBJ2-7; D gene ambiguous. This CDR3 comprises 13 residues. Germline CDR1 MRHNA, CDR2 SNTAGT.

The chain couples TRBV5-6 to TRBJ2-7; TRBD1 is a possible D gene (5 bases). Germline CDR1 is SGHDT and CDR2 is YYEEEE. Trimming left V 6 bases short and J 3 bases short, with 10 bases between. This CDR3 is built from 12 residues. The CDR3: CASTAGNYEQYF. The CDR3 DNA reads as TGTGCCAGCACGGCAGGGAACTACGAGCAGTACTTC.